These 9 T cell receptor beta chains originate from one sample sequenced in a study of shared clonotypes between healthy human individuals. Naive CD8 cells were CD45RO-negative, positively selected for CCR7, excluding terminally differentiated effector memory CD45RA+ cells. TCRdb's table, derived via immunoSEQ multiplex PCR, lists solely in-frame clones and lacks some. The data contain around 560,000 clones, 90% to 95% of them singletons. Sequences were obtained from naive CD8+ T cells sorted from blood. All receptors come from a woman aged 25-40 years in good health.

The V gene is TRBV7-2, the J gene TRBJ2-3; D is unresolved. Trimming took off 7 bases at V and 5 bases at J, with 13 bases between the two ends. The CDR3 consists of 13 residues. Germline V lookup: CDR1 SGHTA, CDR2 FQGNSA. CDR3 in DNA: TGTGCCAGCATCCCGATCCCGAAAGATACGCAGTATTTT. The encoded protein is CASIPIPKDTQYF.

The J gene is TRBJ2-7, the V gene TRBV4-1, with 7 bases aligning to TRBD1. The CDR3 runs 16 residues. J was trimmed by 3 bases and V by 3 bases; bases with no gene match: 11. Germline loops: CDR1 MGHRA, CDR2 YSYEKL. CDR3 protein: CASSHTPGTALYEQYF. The DNA for the CDR3 is TGCGCCAGCAGCCACACGCCCGGGACAGCGCTCTACGAGCAGTACTTC.

The gene calls are TRBV7-9 and TRBJ1-2; no reliable D call. Germline V gene sequence: CDR1 SEHNR, CDR2 FQNEAQ (reference sequence). The CDR3 runs to 14 residues. V was pared by 1 base and J by 4 bases, with 10 bases between. CDR3 sequence reads: CASSLEGVGYGYTF. CDR3 nucleotide sequence: TGTGCCAGCAGCTTAGAGGGAGTAGGCTATGGCTACACCTTC.

The chain links TRBV27 to TRBJ1-5; TRBD1 matches 7 bases. Germline trimming cut 6 bases from V and 0 bases from J; bases unmatched to any gene: 5. Germline V CDR1 and CDR2: MNHEY, SMNVEV (reference sequence). The CDR3 is 15 amino acids. In nucleotides, the CDR3 is TGTGCCAGCAGACCTGGGGACAGTAGCAATCAGCCCCAGCATTTT. This codes for CASRPGDSSNQPQHF.

V and J are TRBV12-5 and TRBJ1-1; D not certain. V shed 4 bases and J shed 1 base, with 10 bases lying between them. CDR1 and CDR2 from the germline V gene are LGHNT and FRNRAP. The CDR3 consists of 14 residues. CDR3 protein: CASGSYARNTEAFF. DNA for the CDR3: TGTGCTAGTGGTTCCTATGCCCGGAACACTGAAGCTTTCTTT.

The rearrangement links TRBV7-8 to TRBJ2-7; 12 bases are shared with TRBD2. There are 16 residues in the CDR3. Germline trimming cut 5 bases from V and 0 bases from J; bases unmatched to any gene: 5. Per the germline V gene, CDR1 is SGHVS and CDR2 is FQNEAQ. The CDR3 DNA sequence: TGTGCCAGCAGCCCATTGACTAGCGGGAGCTCCTACGAGCAGTACTTC. Amino acids: CASSPLTSGSSYEQYF.

The table lists this clone with a few counts. J is TRBJ2-7 and V is TRBV30; 9 nucleotides align to TRBD2. The V segment lost 5 bases and the J segment 5 bases; nucleotides outside the gene matches: 7. Germline CDR1 and CDR2: GTSNPN and SVGIG (reference sequence). The CDR3 extends over 13 amino acids. CDR3 bases: TGTGCCTGGGGGCTAGCGGGGTTCCACGAGCAGTACTTC. This sequence encodes CAWGLAGFHEQYF. The variable domain in full, with the rest retrieved from reference TRBV30 and TRBJ2-7, is SQTIHQWPATLVQPVGSPLSLECTVEGTSNPNLYWYRQAAGRGLQLLFYSVGIGQISSEVPQNLSASRPQDRQFILSSKKLLLSDSGFYLCAWGLAGFHEQYFGPGTRLTVT.

V is TRBV6-1 and J is TRBJ1-1, with unresolved D. The V end lost 6 bases, the J end lost 5 bases, and 19 bases lay between the germline ends. Germline V gene data show CDR1 as MNHNS and CDR2 as SASEGT. CDR3 size: 15 residues. The CDR3 region is CASSHRVIGNTEAFF. CDR3 DNA: TGTGCCAGCAGCCACCGAGTGATCGGGAATACTGAAGCTTTCTTT.

The J gene is TRBJ2-1, the V gene TRBV2; D possibly corresponds to TRBD2 (5 bases). CDR1 is SNHLY, CDR2 FYNNEI, per germline. This CDR3 spans 17 amino acids. Trimming cost V 5 bases and J 2 bases, with 19 bases left between them. The CDR3 DNA reads TGTGCCAGCAGTCCCAGGATTGGAGGATCCCCCTACAATGAGCAGTTCTTC. Translating gives CASSPRIGGSPYNEQFF. Supplemented by reference TRBV2 and TRBJ2-1, the full variable domain reads EPEVTQTPSHQVTQMGQEVILRCVPISNHLYFYWYRQILGQKVEFLVSFYNNEISEKSEIFDDQFSVERPDGSNFTLKIRSTKLEDSAMYFCASSPRIGGSPYNEQFFGPGTRLTVL.